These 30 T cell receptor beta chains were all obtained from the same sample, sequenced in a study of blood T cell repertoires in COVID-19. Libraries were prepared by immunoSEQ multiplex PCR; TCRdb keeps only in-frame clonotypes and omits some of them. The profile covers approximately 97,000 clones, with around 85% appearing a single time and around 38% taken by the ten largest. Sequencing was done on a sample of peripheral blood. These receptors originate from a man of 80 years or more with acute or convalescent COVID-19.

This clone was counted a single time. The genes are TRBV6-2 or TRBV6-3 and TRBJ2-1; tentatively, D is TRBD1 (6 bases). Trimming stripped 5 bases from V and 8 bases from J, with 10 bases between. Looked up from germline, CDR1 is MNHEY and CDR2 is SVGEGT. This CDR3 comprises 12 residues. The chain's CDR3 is CASSPGDYEQFF. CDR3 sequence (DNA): TGTGCCAGCAGTCCAGGGGATTATGAGCAGTTCTTC.

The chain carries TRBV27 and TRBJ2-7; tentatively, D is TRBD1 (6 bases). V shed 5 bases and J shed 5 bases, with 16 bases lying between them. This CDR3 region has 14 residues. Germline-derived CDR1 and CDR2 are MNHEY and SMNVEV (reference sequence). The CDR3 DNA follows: TGTGCCAGCAGTCAAAAGGACAGCCGCCACGAGCAGTACTTC. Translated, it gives CASSQKDSRHEQYF.

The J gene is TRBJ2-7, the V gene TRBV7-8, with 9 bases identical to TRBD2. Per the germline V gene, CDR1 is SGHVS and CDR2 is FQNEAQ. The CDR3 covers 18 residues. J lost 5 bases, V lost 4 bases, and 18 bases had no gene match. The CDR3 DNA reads TGTGCCAGCAGCTCTGTCCGATCTCTAGCGGGAAAGCGGAACGAGCAGTACTTC. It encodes CASSSVRSLAGKRNEQYF.

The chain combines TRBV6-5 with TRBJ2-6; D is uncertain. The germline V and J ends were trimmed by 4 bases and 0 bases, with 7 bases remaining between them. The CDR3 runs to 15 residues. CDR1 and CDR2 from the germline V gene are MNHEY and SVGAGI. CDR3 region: CASSSTSSGANVLTF. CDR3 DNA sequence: TGTGCCAGCAGTTCCACAAGCTCTGGGGCCAACGTCCTGACTTTC.

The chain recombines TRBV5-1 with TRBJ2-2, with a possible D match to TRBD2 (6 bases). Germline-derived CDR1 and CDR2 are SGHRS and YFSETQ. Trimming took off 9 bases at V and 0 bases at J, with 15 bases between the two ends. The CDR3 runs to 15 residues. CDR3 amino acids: CATAGILSNTGELFF. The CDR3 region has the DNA TGCGCCACCGCGGGGATACTATCGAACACCGGGGAGCTGTTTTTT.

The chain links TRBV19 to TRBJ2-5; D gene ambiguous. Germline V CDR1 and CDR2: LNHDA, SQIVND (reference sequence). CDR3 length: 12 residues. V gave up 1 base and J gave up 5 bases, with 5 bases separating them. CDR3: CASSIASETQYF. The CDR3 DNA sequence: TGTGCCAGTAGTATAGCTTCCGAGACCCAGTACTTC.

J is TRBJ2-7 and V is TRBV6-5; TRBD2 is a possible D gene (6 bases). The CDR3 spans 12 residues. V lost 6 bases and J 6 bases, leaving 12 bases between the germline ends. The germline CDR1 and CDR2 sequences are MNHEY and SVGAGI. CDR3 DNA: TGTGCCAGCAGACCAGGAGGGAGCGAGCAGTACTTC. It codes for CASRPGGSEQYF.

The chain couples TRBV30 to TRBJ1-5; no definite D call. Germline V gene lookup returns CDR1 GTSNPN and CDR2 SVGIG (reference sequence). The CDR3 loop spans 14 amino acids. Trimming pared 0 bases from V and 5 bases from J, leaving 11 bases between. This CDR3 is CAWSVRHHDQPQHF. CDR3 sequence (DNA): TGTGCCTGGAGTGTACGACACCACGATCAGCCCCAGCATTTT.

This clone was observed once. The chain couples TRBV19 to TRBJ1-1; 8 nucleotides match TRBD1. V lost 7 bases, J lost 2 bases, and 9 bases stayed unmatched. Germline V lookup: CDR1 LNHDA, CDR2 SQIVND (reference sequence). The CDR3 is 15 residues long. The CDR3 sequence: CASTRQGAVNTEAFF. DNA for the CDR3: TGTGCCAGTACCCGGCAGGGGGCCGTAAACACTGAAGCTTTCTTT.

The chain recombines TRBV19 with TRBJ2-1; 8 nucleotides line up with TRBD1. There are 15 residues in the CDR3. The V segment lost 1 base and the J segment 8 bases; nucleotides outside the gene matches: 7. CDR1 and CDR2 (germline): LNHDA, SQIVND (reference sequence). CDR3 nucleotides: TGTGCCAGTAGTATAGGAAGGCGACAGGGGTATGAGCAGTTCTTC. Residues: CASSIGRRQGYEQFF.

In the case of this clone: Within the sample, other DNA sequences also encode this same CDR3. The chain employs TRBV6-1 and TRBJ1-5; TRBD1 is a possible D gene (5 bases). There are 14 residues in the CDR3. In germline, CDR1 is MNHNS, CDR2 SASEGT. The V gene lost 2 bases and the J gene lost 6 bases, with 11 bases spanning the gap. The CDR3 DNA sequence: TGTGCCAGCAGTGAAAGGGGCGGCGGTCAGCCCCAGCATTTT. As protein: CASSERGGGQPQHF.

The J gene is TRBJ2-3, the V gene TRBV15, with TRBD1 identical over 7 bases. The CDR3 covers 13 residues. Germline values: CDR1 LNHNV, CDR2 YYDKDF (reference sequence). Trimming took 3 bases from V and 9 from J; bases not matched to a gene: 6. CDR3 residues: CATSSPGGLTQYF. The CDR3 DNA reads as TGTGCCACCAGCAGCCCAGGGGGTTTAACGCAGTATTTT. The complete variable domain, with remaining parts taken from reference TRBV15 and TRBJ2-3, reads DAMVIQNPRYQVTQFGKPVTLSCSQTLNHNVMYWYQQKSSQAPKLLFHYYDKDFNNEADTPDNFQSRRPNTSFCFLDIRSPGLGDTAMYLCATSSPGGLTQYFGPGTRLTVL.

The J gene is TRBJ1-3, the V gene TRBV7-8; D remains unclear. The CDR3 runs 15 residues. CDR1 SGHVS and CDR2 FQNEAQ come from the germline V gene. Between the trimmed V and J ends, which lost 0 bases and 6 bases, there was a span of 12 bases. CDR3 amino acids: CASSLAAPGINTIYF. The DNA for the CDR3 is TGTGCCAGCAGCTTAGCAGCCCCGGGGATAAACACCATATATTTT.

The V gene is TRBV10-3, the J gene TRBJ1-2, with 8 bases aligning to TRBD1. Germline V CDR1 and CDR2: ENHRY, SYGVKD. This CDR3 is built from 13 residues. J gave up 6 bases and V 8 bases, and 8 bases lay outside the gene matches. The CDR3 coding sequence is TGTGCCATCTCATACCAGGGGGCGCATGGCTACACCTTC. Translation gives CAISYQGAHGYTF.

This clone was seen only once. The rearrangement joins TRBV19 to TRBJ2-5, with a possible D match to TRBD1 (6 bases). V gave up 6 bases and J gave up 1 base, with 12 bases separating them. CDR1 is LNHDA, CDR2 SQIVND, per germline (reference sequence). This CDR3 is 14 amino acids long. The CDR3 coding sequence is TGTGCCAGTAGAACCGGGACATCCCAAGAGACCCAGTACTTC. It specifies CASRTGTSQETQYF.

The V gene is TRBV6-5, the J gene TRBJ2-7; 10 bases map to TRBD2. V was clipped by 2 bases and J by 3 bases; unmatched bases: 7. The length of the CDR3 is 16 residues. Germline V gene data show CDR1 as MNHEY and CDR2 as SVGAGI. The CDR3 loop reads CASSYATSGTDYEQYF. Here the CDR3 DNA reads TGTGCCAGCAGTTACGCAACTAGCGGGACCGACTACGAGCAGTACTTC.

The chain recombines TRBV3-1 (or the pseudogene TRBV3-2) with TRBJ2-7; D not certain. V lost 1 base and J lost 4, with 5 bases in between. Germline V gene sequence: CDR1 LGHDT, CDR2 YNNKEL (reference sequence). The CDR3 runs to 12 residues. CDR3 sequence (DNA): TGTGCCAGCAGCCAAGCCGGTTACGAGCAGTACTTC. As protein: CASSQAGYEQYF.

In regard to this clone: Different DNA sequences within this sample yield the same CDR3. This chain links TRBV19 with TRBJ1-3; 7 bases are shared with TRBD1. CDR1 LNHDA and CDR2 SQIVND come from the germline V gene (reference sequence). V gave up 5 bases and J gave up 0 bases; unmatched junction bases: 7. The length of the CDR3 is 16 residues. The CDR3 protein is CASSPSGTDSGNTIYF. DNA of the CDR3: TGTGCCAGTAGTCCTTCCGGGACAGACTCTGGAAACACCATATATTTT.

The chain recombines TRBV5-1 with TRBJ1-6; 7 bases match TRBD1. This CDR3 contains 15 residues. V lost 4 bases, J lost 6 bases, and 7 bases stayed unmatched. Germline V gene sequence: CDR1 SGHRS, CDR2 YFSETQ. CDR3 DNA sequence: TGCGCCAGCAGCCGAGACAGGGAGCTTAATTCACCCCTCCACTTT. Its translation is CASSRDRELNSPLHF. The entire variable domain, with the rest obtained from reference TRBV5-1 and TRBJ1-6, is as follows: KAGVTQTPRYLIKTRGQQVTLSCSPISGHRSVSWYQQTPGQGLQFLFEYFSETQRNKGNFPGRFSGRQFSNSRSEMNVSTLELGDSALYLCASSRDRELNSPLHFGNGTRLTVT.

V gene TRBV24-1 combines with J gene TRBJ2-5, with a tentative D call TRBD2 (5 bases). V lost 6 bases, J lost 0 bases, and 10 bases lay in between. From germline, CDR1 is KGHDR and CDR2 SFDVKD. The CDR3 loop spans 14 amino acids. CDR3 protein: CATSSPGNQETQYF. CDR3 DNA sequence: TGTGCCACCAGTTCCCCCGGGAACCAAGAGACCCAGTACTTC.

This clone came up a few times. The CDR3: CASGDLPGQNLANQPQHF. As DNA, the CDR3 is TGTGCTAGTGGAGACCTGCCGGGACAGAATTTAGCAAATCAGCCCCAGCATTTT. The chain carries TRBV12-5 and TRBJ1-5, with 7 bases matching TRBD1. This CDR3 has 18 residues. The germline V gene has CDR1 LGHNT and CDR2 FRNRAP. V shed 6 bases and J 4 bases; nucleotides not matched to a gene: 18.

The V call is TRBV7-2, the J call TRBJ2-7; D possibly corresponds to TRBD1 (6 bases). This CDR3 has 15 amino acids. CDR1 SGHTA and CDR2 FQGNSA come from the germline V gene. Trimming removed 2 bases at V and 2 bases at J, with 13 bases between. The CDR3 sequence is CASSLSGGSAYEQYF. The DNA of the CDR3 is TGTGCCAGCAGCTTATCTGGGGGCAGTGCCTACGAGCAGTACTTC.

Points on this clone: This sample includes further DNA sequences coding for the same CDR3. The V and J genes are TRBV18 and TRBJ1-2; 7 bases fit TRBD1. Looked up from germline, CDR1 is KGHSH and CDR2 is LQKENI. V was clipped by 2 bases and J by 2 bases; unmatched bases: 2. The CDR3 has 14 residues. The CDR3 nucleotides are TGTGCCAGCTCACCAGGGGACAGCAACTATGGCTACACCTTC. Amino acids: CASSPGDSNYGYTF.

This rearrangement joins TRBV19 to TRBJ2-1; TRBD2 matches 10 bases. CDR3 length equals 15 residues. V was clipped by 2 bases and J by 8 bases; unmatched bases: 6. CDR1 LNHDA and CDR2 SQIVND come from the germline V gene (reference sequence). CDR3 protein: CASSITSGKDDEQFF. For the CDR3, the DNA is TGTGCCAGTAGTATAACTAGCGGGAAAGACGATGAGCAGTTCTTC.

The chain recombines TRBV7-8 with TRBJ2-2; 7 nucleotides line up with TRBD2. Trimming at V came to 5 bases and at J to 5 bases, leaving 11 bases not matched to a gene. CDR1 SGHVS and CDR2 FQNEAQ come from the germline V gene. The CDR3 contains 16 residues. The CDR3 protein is CASSLTRGSGTGELFF. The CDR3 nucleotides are TGTGCCAGCAGCCTAACTCGCGGGAGTGGGACCGGGGAGCTGTTTTTT.

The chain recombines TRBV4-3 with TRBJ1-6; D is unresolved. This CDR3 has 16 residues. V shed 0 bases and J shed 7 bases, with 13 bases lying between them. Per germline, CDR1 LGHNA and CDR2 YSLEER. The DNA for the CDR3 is TGCGCCAGCAGCCAAGAATCCGGGGTGGCCAATTCACCCCTCCACTTT. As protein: CASSQESGVANSPLHF.

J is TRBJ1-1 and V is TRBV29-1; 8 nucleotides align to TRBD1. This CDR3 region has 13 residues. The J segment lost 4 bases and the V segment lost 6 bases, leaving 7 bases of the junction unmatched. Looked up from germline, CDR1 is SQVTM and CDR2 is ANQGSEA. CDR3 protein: CSVKTGAGTEAFF. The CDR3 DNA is TGCAGCGTAAAGACAGGGGCGGGCACTGAAGCTTTCTTT.

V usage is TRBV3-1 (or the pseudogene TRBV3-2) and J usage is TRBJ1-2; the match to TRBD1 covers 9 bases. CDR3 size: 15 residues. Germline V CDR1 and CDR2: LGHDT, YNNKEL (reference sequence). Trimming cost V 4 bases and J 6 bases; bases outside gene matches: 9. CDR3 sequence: CASSLGQGTNHGYTF. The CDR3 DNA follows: TGTGCCAGCAGCCTCGGACAGGGGACGAACCATGGCTACACCTTC.

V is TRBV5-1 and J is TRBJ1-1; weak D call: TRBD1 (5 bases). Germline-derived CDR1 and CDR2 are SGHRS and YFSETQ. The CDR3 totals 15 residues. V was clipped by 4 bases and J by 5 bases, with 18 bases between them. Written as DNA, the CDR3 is TGCGCCAGCAGCGTCTACAGGCCGGCGCCGACTGAAGCTTTCTTT. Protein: CASSVYRPAPTEAFF.

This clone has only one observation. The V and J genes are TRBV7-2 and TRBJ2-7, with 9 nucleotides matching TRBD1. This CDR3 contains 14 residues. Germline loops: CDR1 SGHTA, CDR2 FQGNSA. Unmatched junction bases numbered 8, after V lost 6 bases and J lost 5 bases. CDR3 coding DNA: TGTGCCAGCAGACGGGACAGGGCGGTCCACGAGCAGTACTTC. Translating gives CASRRDRAVHEQYF.